The rows below give T cell receptor beta chains drawn from one sample of a study of cytomegalovirus exposure and HLA in healthy donors. Profiled with immunoSEQ multiplex PCR; TCRdb holds only in-frame clones, not every one. Here the sample spans some 130,000 clones, around 80% being singletons. Material for sequencing was PBMCs. The receptor source for this set is a man aged 35-49 years in good health and CMV-seropositive. CDR3s include the opening cysteine and the closing phenylalanine or tryptophan. D genes are given only for firm matches. Part of the rows lack a size; the others show once, few, many or a class for expanded clones.

cdr3_length j_call d_call v_call clone_size cdr3_aa cdr3_nt
15 TRBJ2-5 TRBD2 TRBV5-1 . CASSLGASGGETQYF TGCGCCAGCAGCTTGGGGGCTAGCGGAGGGGAGACCCAGTACTTC
16 TRBJ2-2 TRBD2 TRBV4-2 . CASSPTSGRYTGELFF TGTGCCAGCAGCCCGACTAGCGGGAGATATACCGGGGAGCTGTTTTTT
13 TRBJ1-5 . TRBV18 . CASSPPGHQPQHF TGTGCCAGCTCACCACCGGGGCACCAGCCCCAGCATTTT
16 TRBJ2-1 TRBD2 TRBV5-1 . CASSFYTSGKNNEQFF TGCGCCAGCAGCTTTTATACTAGCGGGAAAAACAATGAGCAGTTCTTC
11 TRBJ2-1 . TRBV18 . CASHGGFEQFF TGTGCCAGCCACGGGGGTTTTGAGCAGTTCTTC
14 TRBJ2-1 . TRBV27 . CASSLLVPYNEQFF TGTGCCAGCAGTTTACTAGTCCCCTACAATGAGCAGTTCTTC
14 TRBJ1-2 . TRBV7-9 . CASSPQGVHYGYTF TGTGCCAGCAGCCCACAGGGAGTCCACTATGGCTACACCTTC
16 TRBJ2-6 . TRBV7-2 . CASSIPWRGRANVLTF TGTGCCAGCAGCATCCCTTGGAGGGGAAGGGCCAACGTCCTGACTTTC
17 TRBJ1-1 . TRBV21-1 . CASRYEAGLRRDTEAFF TGTGCCAGCAGGTACGAAGCGGGGCTAAGAAGGGACACTGAAGCTTTCTTT
15 TRBJ2-5 TRBD2 TRBV6-1 once CASRPPLAGRKTQYF TGTGCCAGCAGACCACCCCTAGCGGGACGTAAAACCCAGTACTTC
12 TRBJ2-1 TRBD2 TRBV15 few CATSRDSGGRFF TGTGCCACCAGCAGAGATAGCGGGGGTAGGTTCTTC
13 TRBJ2-5 . TRBV4-2 . CASSRDERGTQYF TGTGCCAGCAGCCGCGACGAGCGCGGGACCCAGTACTTC
12 TRBJ2-1 . TRBV2 few CACTSTGQEQFF TGTGCCTGCACCTCTACCGGACAGGAGCAGTTCTTC
16 TRBJ1-6 . TRBV5-1 . CASSLTGSWGNSPLHF TGCGCCAGCAGCTTGACAGGGTCCTGGGGTAATTCACCCCTCCACTTT
14 TRBJ2-5 TRBD2 TRBV30 . CAWSALAGGETQYF TGTGCCTGGAGTGCCCTAGCGGGAGGGGAGACCCAGTACTTC
12 TRBJ1-1 . TRBV7-9 . CASSKLDTEAFF TGTGCCAGCAGTAAACTCGACACTGAAGCTTTCTTT
16 TRBJ1-4 . TRBV5-5 . CASSLRQIPTNEKLFF TGTGCCAGCAGCCTACGACAGATTCCAACTAATGAAAAACTGTTTTTT
15 TRBJ2-3 TRBD2 TRBV11-2 . CASSLLGGLPDTQYF TGTGCCAGCAGCTTATTGGGGGGACTACCAGATACGCAGTATTTT
12 TRBJ1-1 . TRBV6-1 few CAMSDRWTEAFF TGTGCCATGTCGGACAGATGGACTGAAGCTTTCTTT
15 TRBJ2-3 . TRBV6-5 . CASSYSDGSTDTQYF TGTGCCAGCAGTTACTCTGACGGGAGCACAGATACGCAGTATTTT
15 TRBJ2-1 TRBD2 TRBV5-1 . CASSSGGAGVHEQFF TGCGCCAGCAGCTCAGGTGGGGCGGGAGTTCATGAGCAGTTCTTC
15 TRBJ2-1 . TRBV19 few CASSIRVSSYNEQFF TGTGCCAGTAGTATTAGAGTTAGCTCCTACAATGAGCAGTTCTTC
14 TRBJ2-3 TRBD2 TRBV6-1 . CASRLAWGTDTQYF TGTGCCAGCCGACTAGCTTGGGGCACAGATACGCAGTATTTT
14 TRBJ1-5 TRBD1 TRBV19 once CASSRDRFNQPQHF TGTGCCAGTAGTAGGGACAGGTTTAATCAGCCCCAGCATTTT
16 TRBJ2-5 TRBD1 TRBV5-1 . CASSLQGAQLQETQYF TGCGCCAGCAGTCTCCAGGGGGCCCAACTCCAAGAGACCCAGTACTTC
17 TRBJ2-3 TRBD2 TRBV7-3 . CASSPGLAGVVSDTQYF TGTGCCAGCAGCCCCGGACTAGCGGGAGTTGTGTCAGATACGCAGTATTTT
14 TRBJ2-1 . TRBV5-4 . CASSLGREENEQFF TGTGCCAGCAGCTTAGGCAGGGAGGAGAATGAGCAGTTCTTC
16 TRBJ2-5 TRBD2 TRBV5-5 . CASSPPLRTSGDTQYF TGTGCCAGCAGCCCGCCCCTTCGGACTAGCGGGGATACCCAGTACTTC
15 TRBJ1-6 TRBD1 TRBV27 . CASSFQGQYNSPLHF TGTGCCAGCAGTTTCCAGGGACAGTATAATTCACCCCTCCACTTT
18 TRBJ2-1 TRBD2 TRBV5-4 . CASSFGGIGLADYNEQFF TGTGCCAGCAGCTTCGGGGGGATTGGACTAGCGGATTACAATGAGCAGTTCTTC
15 TRBJ1-1 TRBD1 TRBV14 . CASSLRTGVNTEAFF TGTGCCAGCAGCCTTCGGACAGGAGTGAACACTGAAGCTTTCTTT
16 TRBJ2-3 TRBD2 TRBV5-1 once CASSSYDAGVSDTQYF TGCGCCAGCAGCTCTTATGATGCGGGAGTGTCAGATACGCAGTATTTT
13 TRBJ2-7 . TRBV19 . CASSAGLVYEQYF TGTGCCAGTAGCGCCGGACTCGTCTACGAGCAGTACTTC
15 TRBJ2-7 . TRBV11-2 . CASSLAPGALNEQYF TGTGCCAGCAGCTTAGCTCCAGGGGCCTTGAACGAGCAGTACTTC
13 TRBJ2-7 . TRBV6-1 few CASSVSGEGEQYF TGTGCCAGCAGTGTTTCAGGGGAGGGCGAGCAGTACTTC
13 TRBJ1-1 . TRBV28 . CASQDSTNTEAFF TGTGCCAGTCAGGACAGTACGAACACTGAAGCTTTCTTT